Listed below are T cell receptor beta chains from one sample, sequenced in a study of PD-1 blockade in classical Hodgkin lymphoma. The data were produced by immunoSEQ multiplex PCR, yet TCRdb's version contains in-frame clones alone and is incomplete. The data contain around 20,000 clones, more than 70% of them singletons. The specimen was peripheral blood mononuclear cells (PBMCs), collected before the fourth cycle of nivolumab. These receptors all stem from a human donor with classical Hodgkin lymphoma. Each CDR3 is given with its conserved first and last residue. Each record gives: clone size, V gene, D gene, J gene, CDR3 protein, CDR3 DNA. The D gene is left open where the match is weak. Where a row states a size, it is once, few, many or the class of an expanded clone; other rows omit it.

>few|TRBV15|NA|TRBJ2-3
CATSRAPSSTDTQYF
TGTGCCACCAGCAGAGCCCCATCTAGCACAGATACGCAGTATTTT
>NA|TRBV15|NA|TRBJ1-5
CATSSWTEISQPQHF
TGTGCCACCAGCAGTTGGACAGAAATTAGCCAGCCCCAGCATTTT
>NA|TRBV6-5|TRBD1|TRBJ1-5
CASSFGTGGEPQHF
TGTGCCAGCAGTTTCGGGACAGGAGGAGAGCCCCAGCATTTT
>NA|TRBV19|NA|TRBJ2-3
CASIGGDTDTQYF
TGTGCCAGTATCGGCGGGGACACAGATACGCAGTATTTT
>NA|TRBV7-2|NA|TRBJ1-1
CASSLPTPEAFF
TGTGCCAGCAGCTTACCGACTCCTGAAGCTTTCTTT
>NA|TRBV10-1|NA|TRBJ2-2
CASSTARTANPTNTGELFF
TGCGCCAGCAGCACGGCAAGGACTGCCAACCCAACGAACACCGGGGAGCTGTTTTTT
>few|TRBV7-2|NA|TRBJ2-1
CASSLASLVNEQFF
TGTGCCAGCAGCTTAGCTAGCTTAGTGAATGAGCAGTTCTTC
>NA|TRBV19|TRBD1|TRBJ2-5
CASSSTGGAILETQYF
TGTGCCAGTAGTAGTACAGGGGGCGCAATCCTAGAGACCCAGTACTTC
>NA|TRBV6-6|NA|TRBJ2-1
CASRAYNEQFF
TGTGCCAGCAGGGCATACAATGAGCAGTTCTTC
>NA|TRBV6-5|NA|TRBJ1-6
CASTRTMGSPLHF
TGTGCCAGCACCAGAACGATGGGATCACCCCTCCACTTT
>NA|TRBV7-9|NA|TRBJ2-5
CAEAYTSGSQETQYF
TGTGCCGAAGCCTATACTTCGGGATCCCAAGAGACCCAGTACTTC
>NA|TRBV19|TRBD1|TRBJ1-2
CASQRTGRNNYGYTF
TGTGCCAGCCAACGGACAGGGAGGAATAACTATGGCTACACCTTC
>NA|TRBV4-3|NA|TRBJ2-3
CASSQDNHRSSTDTQYF
TGCGCCAGCAGCCAAGATAATCACCGCTCGAGCACAGATACGCAGTATTTT
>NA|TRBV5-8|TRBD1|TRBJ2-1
CASSLDRGAYNEQFF
TGTGCCAGCAGCTTGGACAGGGGTGCCTACAATGAGCAGTTCTTC
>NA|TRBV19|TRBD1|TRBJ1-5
CASSLTGDRSNQPQHF
TGTGCCAGTAGCTTAACAGGGGATCGGAGCAATCAGCCCCAGCATTTT
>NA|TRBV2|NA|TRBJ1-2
CASSGDTTNYGYTF
TGTGCCAGCAGTGGGGACACTACTAACTATGGCTACACCTTC
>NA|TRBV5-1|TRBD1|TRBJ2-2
CASSLSSPWTGPYTGELFF
TGCGCCAGCAGCTTGTCAAGCCCTTGGACAGGTCCCTACACCGGGGAGCTGTTTTTT
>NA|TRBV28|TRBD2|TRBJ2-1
CASSLGASGVFEQFF
TGTGCCAGCAGCCTGGGGGCTAGCGGGGTATTTGAGCAGTTCTTC
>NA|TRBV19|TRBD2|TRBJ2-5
CASSTSGGAVETQYF
TGTGCCAGTAGTACTAGCGGGGGGGCCGTGGAGACCCAGTACTTC
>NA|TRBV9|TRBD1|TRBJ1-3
CASSERTGRNTIYF
TGTGCCAGCAGCGAGAGGACAGGGCGAAACACCATATATTTT
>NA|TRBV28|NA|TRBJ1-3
CASSSRGRQSLHRSGNTIYF
TGTGCCAGCAGTTCCCGCGGTAGACAGTCCCTCCATCGCTCTGGAAACACCATATATTTT
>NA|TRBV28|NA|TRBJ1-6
CASNSGAYNSPLHF
TGTGCCAGCAACTCTGGGGCCTATAATTCACCCCTCCACTTT
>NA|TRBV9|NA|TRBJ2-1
CASSGNEQFF
TGTGCCAGCAGCGGAAATGAGCAGTTCTTC
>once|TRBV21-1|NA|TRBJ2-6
CASNKGRGRSGANVLTF
TGTGCCAGCAATAAAGGCAGGGGACGGTCTGGGGCCAACGTCCTGACTTTC
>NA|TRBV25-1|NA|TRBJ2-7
CASTMSGAGTGEQYF
TGTGCCAGCACCATGTCGGGCGCAGGGACGGGCGAGCAGTACTTC
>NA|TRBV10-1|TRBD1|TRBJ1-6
CASSGDSSNSPLHF
TGCGCCAGCAGTGGGGACAGTTCCAATTCACCCCTCCACTTT
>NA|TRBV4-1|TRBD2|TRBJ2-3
CASSQDRTSVSTDTQYF
TGCGCCAGCAGCCAAGATCGGACTAGCGTTAGCACAGATACGCAGTATTTT
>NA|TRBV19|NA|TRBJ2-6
CASSRWASGANVLTF
TGTGCCAGTAGTAGATGGGCGTCCGGGGCCAACGTCCTGACTTTC
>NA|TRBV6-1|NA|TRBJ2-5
CASSAELGGQETQYF
TGTGCCAGCAGTGCCGAACTCGGGGGCCAAGAGACCCAGTACTTC
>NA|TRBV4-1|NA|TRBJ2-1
CASSTPSRAPDGDEQFF
TGCGCCAGCAGCACACCCTCCCGGGCCCCCGATGGCGATGAGCAGTTCTTC
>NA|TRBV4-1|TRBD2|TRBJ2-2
CASSQELAGGFGELFF
TGCGCCAGCAGCCAAGAGCTAGCGGGAGGGTTCGGGGAGCTGTTTTTT
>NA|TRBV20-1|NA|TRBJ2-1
CSASPYNEQFF
TGCAGTGCGAGCCCCTACAATGAGCAGTTCTTC
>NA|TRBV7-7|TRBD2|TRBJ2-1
CASSSFAGEAGEQFF
TGTGCTAGCAGCTCCTTTGCGGGAGAAGCGGGGGAGCAGTTCTTC
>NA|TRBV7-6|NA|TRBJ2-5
CATLPRLTQETQYF
TGTGCCACGTTACCTCGGCTGACCCAAGAGACCCAGTACTTC
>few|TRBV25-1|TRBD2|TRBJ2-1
CASSEGLAGDYNEQFF
TGTGCCAGCAGTGAGGGGCTAGCGGGAGACTACAATGAGCAGTTCTTC
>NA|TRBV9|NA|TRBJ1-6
CASSVGPGAFVSPLHF
TGTGCCAGCAGCGTAGGGCCGGGCGCGTTTGTGTCACCCCTCCACTTT
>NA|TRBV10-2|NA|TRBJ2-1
CASRGGGGRYNEQFF
TGCGCCAGCAGAGGAGGGGGGGGCCGTTACAATGAGCAGTTCTTC
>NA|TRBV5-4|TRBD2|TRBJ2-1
CASSKPGTSAYNEQFF
TGTGCCAGCAGCAAACCCGGGACTAGCGCATACAATGAGCAGTTCTTC
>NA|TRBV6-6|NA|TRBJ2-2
CASSPGGGSNTGELFF
TGTGCCAGCAGCCCCGGTGGGGGTTCGAACACCGGGGAGCTGTTTTTT
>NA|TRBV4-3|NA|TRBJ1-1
CASSQDRRGGSEAFF
TGCGCCAGCAGCCAAGATCGCAGGGGAGGGTCTGAAGCTTTCTTT
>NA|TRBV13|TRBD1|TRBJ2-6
CASSQGTGPGANVLTF
TGTGCCAGCAGCCAAGGGACAGGGCCTGGGGCCAACGTCCTGACTTTC
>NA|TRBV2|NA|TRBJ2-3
CASPKWAGTDTQYF
TGTGCCAGTCCGAAATGGGCCGGCACAGATACGCAGTATTTT
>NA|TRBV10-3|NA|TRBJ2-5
CAISERETQYF
TGTGCCATCAGTGAGAGAGAGACCCAGTACTTC
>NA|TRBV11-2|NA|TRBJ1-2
CASSSARAGYTF
TGTGCCAGCAGCTCAGCAAGGGCTGGCTACACCTTC
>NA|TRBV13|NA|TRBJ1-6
CASSDRLNYNSPLHF
TGTGCCAGCAGCGACCGACTGAACTATAATTCACCCCTCCACTTT
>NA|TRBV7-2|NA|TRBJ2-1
CASSTDRGSSYNEQFF
TGTGCCAGCAGCACCGACCGGGGGAGCTCCTACAATGAGCAGTTCTTC
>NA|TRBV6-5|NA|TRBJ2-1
CASSALGASYNEQFF
TGTGCCAGCAGTGCTCTGGGGGCCTCCTACAATGAGCAGTTCTTC
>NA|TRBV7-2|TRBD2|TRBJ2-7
CASSFLAGVGEQYF
TGTGCCAGCAGCTTCCTAGCGGGAGTTGGGGAGCAGTACTTC
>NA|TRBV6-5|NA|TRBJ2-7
CASGPSYEQYF
TGTGCCTCTGGACCTTCCTACGAGCAGTACTTC
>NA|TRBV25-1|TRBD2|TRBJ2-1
CASSEGTSGVYNEQFF
TGTGCCAGCAGTGAAGGCACTAGCGGGGTATACAATGAGCAGTTCTTC
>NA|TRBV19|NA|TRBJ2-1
CASSIRQVYNEQFF
TGTGCCAGTAGTATACGACAGGTGTACAATGAGCAGTTCTTC
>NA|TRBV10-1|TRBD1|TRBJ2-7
CARIPGQNYEQYF
TGCGCCAGAATACCGGGACAGAACTACGAGCAGTACTTC
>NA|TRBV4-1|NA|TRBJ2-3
CASSLEQGTDTQYF
TGCGCCAGCAGCCTAGAACAGGGCACAGATACGCAGTATTTT
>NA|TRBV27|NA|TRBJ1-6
CASSLGFLDSPLHF
TGTGCCAGCAGTTTAGGGTTCTTGGATTCACCCCTCCACTTT
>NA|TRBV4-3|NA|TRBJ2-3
CASSQFWRALTDTQYF
TGCGCCAGCAGCCAATTTTGGAGGGCCCTCACAGATACGCAGTATTTT
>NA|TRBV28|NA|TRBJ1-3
CASCVGNTIYF
TGTGCCAGTTGTGTGGGAAACACCATATATTTT
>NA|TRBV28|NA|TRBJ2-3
CASTKSYTQYF
TGTGCCAGCACCAAGAGTTATACGCAGTATTTT
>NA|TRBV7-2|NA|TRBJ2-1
CASSFVSGLGGDNEQFF
TGTGCCAGCAGCTTCGTTTCGGGTTTGGGCGGGGACAATGAGCAGTTCTTC
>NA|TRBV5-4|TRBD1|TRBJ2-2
CASSWTGDTGELFF
TGTGCCAGCAGCTGGACAGGGGATACCGGGGAGCTGTTTTTT